Below, 18 T cell receptor beta chains from the same sample are listed, as sequenced in a study of STAT5B mutations in CD4+ large granular lymphocyte leukemia. Generated by immunoSEQ multiplex PCR, the TCRdb table keeps only in-frame clones and is missing some. The sample has more than 6,000 clones; around 70% are singletons. Sample: PBMCs. The receptors derive from a woman in her 70s with CD4+ T-cell large granular lymphocyte leukemia.

This clone was seen once. The chain employs TRBV5-1 and TRBJ2-1; 11 bases map to TRBD2. Germline V gene lookup returns CDR1 SGHRS and CDR2 YFSETQ. V was pared by 4 bases and J by 0 bases, with 3 bases of the junction left unmatched. The CDR3 is 16 residues long. In nucleotides, the CDR3 is TGCGCCAGCAGCACGGGACTAGCGGACTCCTACAATGAGCAGTTCTTC. It specifies CASSTGLADSYNEQFF.

Details on this clone: An end of the junction does not agree with germline; a read error may underlie this. The rearrangement links TRBV9 to TRBJ1-2; 10 nucleotides match TRBD1. The CDR3 totals 14 residues. Germline-derived CDR1 and CDR2 are SGDLS and YYNGEE. In DNA, the CDR3 is TGTGCCAGCAGTACCATCCAAACGGACAGGGGGTCTTCCTTC. Encoded protein: CASSTIQTDRGSSF.

This chain links TRBV29-1 with TRBJ1-4; D might be TRBD1 (6 bases). Trimming removed 4 bases from V and 8 bases from J, with 17 bases in between. This CDR3 is built from 14 residues. Germline-derived CDR1 and CDR2 are SQVTM and ANQGSEA. Written as DNA, the CDR3 is TGCAGCGTTGTTGGACAGTTGGGGGGCGAAAAACTGTTTTTT. Amino acid sequence: CSVVGQLGGEKLFF.

The V and J genes are TRBV5-1 and TRBJ2-7; D possibly corresponds to TRBD1 (8 bases). The CDR3 contains 14 residues. The ends were cut back, 3 bases at V and 1 base at J, with 11 bases in the middle. The V gene's germline CDR1 is SGHRS and CDR2 YFSETQ. CDR3 amino acids: CASSSQGGSYEQYF. In DNA, the CDR3 is TGCGCCAGCAGCTCACAGGGGGGGTCCTACGAGCAGTACTTC.

The J gene is TRBJ1-2, the V gene TRBV5-1; maybe TRBD1 (5 bases). Germline-derived CDR1 and CDR2 are SGHRS and YFSETQ. CDR3 size: 14 residues. V lost 4 bases and J lost 2, with 12 bases in between. In nucleotides, the CDR3 is TGCGCCAGCAGCATAGGGACTTTAAACTATGGCTACACCTTC. It specifies CASSIGTLNYGYTF.

In its sample, this clone was seen once. V gene TRBV12-5 combines with J gene TRBJ2-7; weak D call: TRBD1 (5 bases). Germline lookup yields CDR1 LGHNT and CDR2 FRNRAP. This CDR3 is built from 15 residues. With 1 base removed from V and 2 bases from J, the gap between germline ends came to 12 bases. CDR3 nucleotides: TGTGCTAGTGGTTTGGGAACTGGCAGGGCCTACGAGCAGTACTTC. The encoded protein is CASGLGTGRAYEQYF.

This clone was found once. The gene calls are TRBV11-3 and TRBJ2-3, with 13 bases aligning to TRBD2. Looked up from germline, CDR1 is SGHNT and CDR2 is YENEEA. Trimming cost V 4 bases and J 0 bases; bases outside gene matches: 4. The CDR3 spans 17 residues. CDR3 in amino acids: CASSSGTSGVSTDTQYF. DNA of the CDR3: TGTGCCAGCAGCTCCGGGACTAGCGGGGTTAGCACAGATACGCAGTATTTT.

V gene TRBV7-2 combines with J gene TRBJ2-7, with no clear D. CDR3 length equals 15 residues. In germline, CDR1 is SGHTA, CDR2 FQGNSA. Trimming took off 2 bases at V and 0 bases at J, with 11 bases between the two ends. The CDR3 region has the DNA TGTGCCAGCAGCTTAACTGGACCTAACTCCTACGAGCAGTACTTC. This gives the protein CASSLTGPNSYEQYF.

This clone has just a few counts. The chain carries TRBV7-6 and TRBJ2-7, with 9 bases aligning to TRBD2. The germline V gene encodes CDR1 SGHVS and CDR2 FNYEAQ. The CDR3 runs 14 residues. With 5 bases clipped from V and 0 bases from J, the junction kept 2 bases outside the gene matches. CDR3 sequence: CASSRSGSSYEQYF. The CDR3 nucleotides read TGTGCCAGCAGCCGTAGCGGGAGCTCCTACGAGCAGTACTTC. Full variable domain (outside the CDR3, taken from reference TRBV7-6 and TRBJ2-7): GAGVSQSPRYKVTKRGQDVALRCDPISGHVSLYWYRQALGQGPEFLTYFNYEAQQDKSGLPNDRFSAERPEGSISTLTIQRTEQRDSAMYRCASSRSGSSYEQYFGPGTRLTVT.

V gene TRBV30 combines with J gene TRBJ1-4, with D uncertain. CDR3 size: 11 residues. The V end lost 3 bases, the J end lost 7 bases, and 6 bases lay between the germline ends. Germline V lookup: CDR1 GTSNPN, CDR2 SVGIG (reference sequence). DNA for the CDR3: TGTGCCTGGAGATCACTTGAAAAACTGTTTTTT. The encoded protein is CAWRSLEKLFF.

This rearrangement joins TRBV2 to TRBJ1-3, with a possible D match to TRBD1 (5 bases). This CDR3 has 13 amino acids. Germline V gene data show CDR1 as SNHLY and CDR2 as FYNNEI. V was shortened by 8 bases and J by 0 bases, with 8 bases between the two germline ends. The CDR3 sequence: CASGGSSGNTIYF. DNA of the CDR3: TGTGCCAGCGGGGGGAGCTCTGGAAACACCATATATTTT.

The CDR3 DNA sequence: TGTGCCAGCAGTGAGGGCATCTCTGGAAACACCATATATTTT. Amino acids: CASSEGISGNTIYF. The chain has TRBV2 and TRBJ1-3; no reliable D call. CDR1 is SNHLY, CDR2 FYNNEI, per germline. The ends were cut back, 3 bases at V and 0 bases at J, with 6 bases in the middle. This CDR3 is 14 amino acids long.

V is TRBV28 and J is TRBJ1-5; 9 nucleotides line up with TRBD1. Trimming at V came to 5 bases and at J to 9 bases, leaving 5 bases not matched to a gene. Germline assignment: CDR1 MDHEN and CDR2 SYDVKM. The CDR3 is 13 residues long. CDR3 region: CASSRQGGAPQHF. The DNA of the CDR3 is TGTGCCAGCAGTCGACAGGGGGGAGCGCCCCAGCATTTT.

The chain uses TRBV4-2 and TRBJ1-3; a possible D gene is TRBD1 (5 bases). Trimming removed 2 bases from V and 0 bases from J, with 5 bases in between. Germline V gene data show CDR1 as LGHNA and CDR2 as YNFKEQ. The CDR3 consists of 14 residues. CDR3 DNA: TGTGCCAGCAGCCAACAGGGCTCTGGAAACACCATATATTTT. Translation gives CASSQQGSGNTIYF.

The rearrangement joins TRBV19 to TRBJ2-3, with 10 bases that match TRBD2. V was pared by 5 bases and J by 3 bases, with 11 bases of the junction left unmatched. The CDR3 extends over 17 amino acids. Per germline, CDR1 LNHDA and CDR2 SQIVND (reference sequence). CDR3 region: CASSPWLAGEITDTQYF. Written as DNA, the CDR3 is TGTGCCAGTAGTCCTTGGCTAGCGGGAGAAATAACAGATACGCAGTATTTT.

This clone has a handful of counts. The chain carries TRBV28 and TRBJ1-1; 9 bases are a match to TRBD1. CDR3 length equals 15 residues. Germline CDR1 MDHEN, CDR2 SYDVKM. Losses at the gene ends were 4 bases for V and 6 bases for J; bases not matched to a gene: 9. CDR3 loop: CASSSSGTGFAEAFF. CDR3 sequence (DNA): TGTGCCAGCAGTTCCTCCGGGACAGGGTTCGCTGAAGCTTTCTTT.

The chain combines TRBV5-1 with TRBJ2-7; D call uncertain. The CDR3 runs 15 residues. The germline V gene encodes CDR1 SGHRS and CDR2 YFSETQ. V shed 0 bases and J shed 0 bases, with 10 bases lying between them. For the CDR3, the DNA is TGCGCCAGCAGCTTGGCCGGCGGCAACTCCTACGAGCAGTACTTC. This gives the protein CASSLAGGNSYEQYF.

This chain uses TRBV5-1 with TRBJ2-5; a possible D gene is TRBD2 (6 bases). Trimming removed 2 bases from V and 7 bases from J, with 15 bases in between. The CDR3 has 14 amino acids. Germline V gene lookup returns CDR1 SGHRS and CDR2 YFSETQ. Here the CDR3 DNA reads TGCGCCAGCAGCTTACTAGCTGTCGATGGGACCCAGTACTTC. Its translation is CASSLLAVDGTQYF. The entire variable domain, with the rest obtained from reference TRBV5-1 and TRBJ2-5, is as follows: KAGVTQTPRYLIKTRGQQVTLSCSPISGHRSVSWYQQTPGQGLQFLFEYFSETQRNKGNFPGRFSGRQFSNSRSEMNVSTLELGDSALYLCASSLLAVDGTQYFGPGTRLLVL.